These T cell receptor beta chains were read from a single sample in a study of blood T cell repertoires in COVID-19. The table came from immunoSEQ multiplex PCR; TCRdb's copy has only in-frame clones and leaves some out. The data contain about 200,000 clones, approximately 84% of them seen just once; the ten biggest clones take up 1.5% to 2%. Specimen: peripheral blood. Source of these receptors: a man aged 35 to 55 with active or convalescent COVID-19. CDR3s include the opening cysteine and the closing phenylalanine or tryptophan. Fields, in order: J gene, D gene, V gene, clone size, CDR3 protein, CDR3 DNA. A D gene is named only where the DNA matches it firmly. Size values are once, few and many counts, or a class for expanded clones, and some rows have none.

J gene: TRBJ1-6
D gene: TRBD1
V gene: TRBV27
clone size: -
CDR3 protein: CASSLEQGESPLHF
CDR3 DNA: TGTGCCAGCAGTTTGGAACAGGGGGAATCACCCCTCCACTTT

J gene: TRBJ2-5
D gene: -
V gene: TRBV18
clone size: -
CDR3 protein: CASSPRLALQETQYF
CDR3 DNA: TGTGCCAGCTCACCACGGCTAGCGTTACAAGAGACCCAGTACTTC

J gene: TRBJ1-1
D gene: TRBD1
V gene: TRBV19
clone size: -
CDR3 protein: CASSWNRGGGTEAFF
CDR3 DNA: TGTGCCAGTAGTTGGAACAGGGGCGGAGGCACTGAAGCTTTCTTT

J gene: TRBJ1-2
D gene: -
V gene: TRBV9
clone size: few
CDR3 protein: CASSAQGPYGYTF
CDR3 DNA: TGTGCCAGCAGCGCACAGGGACCCTATGGCTACACCTTC

J gene: TRBJ2-7
D gene: TRBD1
V gene: TRBV28
clone size: -
CDR3 protein: CASRTPGQGWHEQYF
CDR3 DNA: TGTGCCAGCAGGACCCCGGGACAGGGATGGCACGAGCAGTACTTC

J gene: TRBJ2-5
D gene: TRBD1
V gene: TRBV24-1
clone size: -
CDR3 protein: CATSDPGQGGETQYF
CDR3 DNA: TGTGCCACCAGTGACCCGGGACAGGGAGGAGAGACCCAGTACTTC

J gene: TRBJ1-1
D gene: -
V gene: TRBV20-1
clone size: -
CDR3 protein: CSGGSTEAFF
CDR3 DNA: TGCAGTGGCGGCAGCACTGAAGCTTTCTTT

J gene: TRBJ2-1
D gene: TRBD2
V gene: TRBV28
clone size: -
CDR3 protein: CASSLTGLAATRHEQFF
CDR3 DNA: TGTGCCAGCAGTTTAACGGGACTAGCGGCAACTCGGCATGAGCAGTTCTTC

J gene: TRBJ1-2
D gene: -
V gene: TRBV27
clone size: -
CDR3 protein: CASREDSSYGYTF
CDR3 DNA: TGTGCCAGCAGGGAGGACAGTTCATATGGCTACACCTTC

J gene: TRBJ2-5
D gene: -
V gene: TRBV6-5
clone size: -
CDR3 protein: CASRGTGSETQYF
CDR3 DNA: TGTGCCAGCAGAGGAACAGGGAGTGAGACCCAGTACTTC

J gene: TRBJ1-2
D gene: -
V gene: TRBV10-2
clone size: -
CDR3 protein: CASSEAARWRDRYGYTF
CDR3 DNA: TGCGCCAGCAGTGAAGCCGCCAGGTGGAGGGATCGGTATGGCTACACCTTC

J gene: TRBJ1-1
D gene: TRBD1
V gene: TRBV5-5
clone size: once
CDR3 protein: CASSLAWDRGTEAFF
CDR3 DNA: TGTGCCAGCAGCTTGGCCTGGGACAGGGGCACTGAAGCTTTCTTT

J gene: TRBJ2-7
D gene: TRBD2
V gene: TRBV4-1
clone size: -
CDR3 protein: CASSPTSESSYEQYF
CDR3 DNA: TGCGCCAGCAGCCCGACTAGCGAGAGCTCCTACGAGCAGTACTTC

J gene: TRBJ1-2
D gene: -
V gene: TRBV27
clone size: -
CDR3 protein: CASSWGPRWGYTF
CDR3 DNA: TGTGCCAGCAGTTGGGGCCCCCGTTGGGGCTACACCTTC

J gene: TRBJ1-2
D gene: TRBD1
V gene: TRBV5-5
clone size: -
CDR3 protein: CASSLGQGMDYGYTF
CDR3 DNA: TGTGCCAGCAGCCTCGGACAGGGAATGGACTATGGCTACACCTTC

J gene: TRBJ1-6
D gene: TRBD1
V gene: TRBV28
clone size: -
CDR3 protein: CASSSSGTGNSPLHF
CDR3 DNA: TGTGCCAGCAGTTCCTCCGGGACAGGGAATTCACCCCTCCACTTT

J gene: TRBJ2-3
D gene: TRBD2
V gene: TRBV19
clone size: -
CDR3 protein: CASRELAGRSDTQYF
CDR3 DNA: TGTGCCAGTAGGGAACTAGCGGGGCGTTCGGATACGCAGTATTTT

J gene: TRBJ1-5
D gene: TRBD1
V gene: TRBV18
clone size: -
CDR3 protein: CASSPSQGAAQPQHF
CDR3 DNA: TGTGCCAGCTCACCTTCACAGGGGGCGGCTCAGCCCCAGCATTTT

J gene: TRBJ1-1
D gene: -
V gene: TRBV19
clone size: few
CDR3 protein: CASSTQGWVTEAFF
CDR3 DNA: TGTGCCAGTAGTACCCAGGGGTGGGTCACTGAAGCTTTCTTT

J gene: TRBJ1-1
D gene: -
V gene: TRBV18
clone size: -
CDR3 protein: CASSPQGANTEAFF
CDR3 DNA: TGTGCCAGCTCACCACAAGGGGCGAACACTGAAGCTTTCTTT

J gene: TRBJ2-5
D gene: -
V gene: TRBV28
clone size: -
CDR3 protein: CASSPLGSQETQYF
CDR3 DNA: TGTGCCAGCAGTCCACTTGGTAGTCAAGAGACCCAGTACTTC

J gene: TRBJ1-5
D gene: -
V gene: TRBV19
clone size: -
CDR3 protein: CASSIPPDSNQPQHF
CDR3 DNA: TGTGCCAGTAGTATACCCCCAGATAGCAATCAGCCCCAGCATTTT

J gene: TRBJ1-6
D gene: TRBD1
V gene: TRBV18
clone size: -
CDR3 protein: CASSPLDRDDSPLHF
CDR3 DNA: TGTGCCAGCTCACCACTTGACAGGGACGATTCACCCCTCCACTTT

J gene: TRBJ2-2
D gene: TRBD1
V gene: TRBV6-4
clone size: -
CDR3 protein: CASSTGGDSGELFF
CDR3 DNA: TGTGCCAGCAGTACAGGGGGCGATTCCGGGGAGCTGTTTTTT

J gene: TRBJ1-4
D gene: -
V gene: TRBV25-1
clone size: -
CDR3 protein: CASSESPLQATNEKLFF
CDR3 DNA: TGTGCCAGCAGTGAATCCCCCCTCCAGGCAACTAATGAAAAACTGTTTTTT

J gene: TRBJ2-5
D gene: TRBD1
V gene: TRBV7-9
clone size: -
CDR3 protein: CASSPRTGDWETQYF
CDR3 DNA: TGTGCCAGCAGCCCGCGGACAGGGGACTGGGAGACCCAGTACTTC

J gene: TRBJ2-3
D gene: TRBD1
V gene: TRBV9
clone size: -
CDR3 protein: CASSVAGGGTDTQYF
CDR3 DNA: TGTGCCAGCAGCGTAGCAGGGGGCGGGACAGATACGCAGTATTTT

J gene: TRBJ1-1
D gene: TRBD1
V gene: TRBV11-2
clone size: -
CDR3 protein: CASSLRQGGNTEAFF
CDR3 DNA: TGTGCCAGCAGCCTACGACAGGGTGGGAACACTGAAGCTTTCTTT

J gene: TRBJ1-1
D gene: TRBD1
V gene: TRBV10-1
clone size: -
CDR3 protein: CASRGQGSTEAFF
CDR3 DNA: TGCGCCAGCAGGGGACAGGGGAGCACTGAAGCTTTCTTT

J gene: TRBJ1-3
D gene: -
V gene: TRBV10-3
clone size: once
CDR3 protein: CAISEGRFTSGNTIYF
CDR3 DNA: TGTGCCATCAGTGAGGGCCGATTTACTAGCGGAAACACCATATATTTT

J gene: TRBJ2-6
D gene: TRBD2
V gene: TRBV27
clone size: once
CDR3 protein: CASSLGFGGSSGANVLTF
CDR3 DNA: TGTGCCAGCAGTCTGGGGTTCGGGGGGAGCTCCGGGGCCAACGTCCTGACTTTC

J gene: TRBJ1-2
D gene: TRBD1
V gene: TRBV28
clone size: once
CDR3 protein: CASSLSATGGFGYTF
CDR3 DNA: TGTGCCAGCAGTTTATCGGCGACAGGGGGCTTTGGCTACACCTTC

J gene: TRBJ1-1
D gene: -
V gene: TRBV18
clone size: -
CDR3 protein: CASSPPTMNTEAFF
CDR3 DNA: TGTGCCAGCTCACCACCAACAATGAACACTGAAGCTTTCTTT

J gene: TRBJ2-7
D gene: -
V gene: TRBV28
clone size: -
CDR3 protein: CASSLYAGGSSYEQYF
CDR3 DNA: TGTGCCAGCAGTTTATACGCTGGGGGGAGCTCCTACGAGCAGTACTTC

J gene: TRBJ1-2
D gene: -
V gene: TRBV27
clone size: -
CDR3 protein: CASSQGTPGPIYGYTF
CDR3 DNA: TGTGCCAGCAGCCAAGGGACTCCGGGCCCCATCTATGGCTACACCTTC

J gene: TRBJ1-5
D gene: -
V gene: TRBV28
clone size: -
CDR3 protein: CASTPAREVSEPQHF
CDR3 DNA: TGTGCCAGCACCCCTGCTCGGGAGGTTAGTGAGCCCCAGCATTTT

J gene: TRBJ1-1
D gene: TRBD1
V gene: TRBV5-1
clone size: once
CDR3 protein: CASSRQGPVEEAFF
CDR3 DNA: TGCGCCAGCAGCCGACAGGGGCCTGTGGAGGAAGCTTTCTTT

J gene: TRBJ1-1
D gene: TRBD1
V gene: TRBV7-2
clone size: few
CDR3 protein: CASSAQGASTEAFF
CDR3 DNA: TGTGCCAGCAGCGCACAGGGGGCGAGTACTGAAGCTTTCTTT

J gene: TRBJ2-7
D gene: TRBD1
V gene: TRBV10-3
clone size: -
CDR3 protein: CAIRDRDSYEQYF
CDR3 DNA: TGTGCCATCAGGGACCGGGACAGCTACGAGCAGTACTTC

J gene: TRBJ2-3
D gene: -
V gene: TRBV15
clone size: -
CDR3 protein: CATSRDLRARATDTQYF
CDR3 DNA: TGTGCCACCAGCAGAGATTTGCGGGCGCGGGCCACAGATACGCAGTATTTT